The next 14 T cell receptor beta chains were all read from a single sample in a study of blood T cell repertoires in COVID-19. Sequencing was performed with immunoSEQ multiplex PCR; in TCRdb, only in-frame clones are kept and a portion is missing. The sample lists 300,000 to 450,000 clones, over 75% occurring once. Input material: PBMCs or T cells enriched from blood (not recorded which). These receptors were taken from a man between 40 and 49 years old in a cohort exposed to, infected with or recovered from COVID-19 (not recorded which).

The rearrangement uses TRBV3-1 (or the pseudogene TRBV3-2) and TRBJ2-2; D ambiguous. The length of the CDR3 is 14 residues. Trimming took 4 bases from V and 3 from J, leaving 9 bases between them. Germline-derived CDR1 and CDR2 are LGHDT and YNNKEL (reference sequence). The CDR3 region has the DNA TGTGCCAGCAGCCGACGTCGGGACACCGGGGAGCTGTTTTTT. Translated, it gives CASSRRRDTGELFF.

The chain links TRBV2 to TRBJ1-1; weak D call: TRBD1 (5 bases). Trimming took off 6 bases at V and 1 base at J, with 12 bases between the two ends. This CDR3 contains 14 residues. The V gene's germline CDR1 is SNHLY and CDR2 FYNNEI. The CDR3 DNA reads TGTGCCAGCAGCCCCTGGGGGGGGAACACTGAAGCTTTCTTT. Translation: CASSPWGGNTEAFF.

The chain employs TRBV7-9 and TRBJ1-5; 10 bases fit TRBD1. Germline-derived CDR1 and CDR2 are SEHNR and FQNEAQ (reference sequence). V shed 2 bases, J shed 6 bases, and the junction held 7 bases outside the gene matches. This CDR3 has 16 residues. CDR3 residues: CASSLSGQGVSQPQHF. CDR3 nucleotide sequence: TGTGCCAGCAGCTTAAGTGGACAGGGGGTGAGTCAGCCCCAGCATTTT.

V usage is TRBV5-8 and J usage is TRBJ1-1, with D perhaps matching TRBD1 (6 bases). Trimming cost V 2 bases and J 5 bases, with 13 bases left between them. Germline CDR1 is SGHTS and CDR2 is YDEGEE. The CDR3 sequence is 14 residues long. CDR3 in amino acids: CASSLTRGGTEAFF. Here the CDR3 DNA reads TGTGCCAGCAGCTTAACCAGGGGTGGGACTGAAGCTTTCTTT. The whole variable domain, filled in from reference TRBV5-8 and TRBJ1-1, reads EAGVTQSPTHLIKTRGQQATLRCSPISGHTSVYWYQQALGLGLQFLLWYDEGEERNRGNFPPRFSGRQFPNYSSELNVNALELEDSALYLCASSLTRGGTEAFFGQGTRLTVV.

The CDR3 nucleotides are TGTGCCAGCAGCGAGGGGGGGGTTCGTGGCTACACCTTC. Protein: CASSEGGVRGYTF. The chain combines TRBV3-1 (or the pseudogene TRBV3-2) with TRBJ1-2, with D perhaps TRBD1 (6 bases). Trimming cost V 5 bases and J 7 bases, with 14 bases left between them. Germline V lookup: CDR1 LGHDT, CDR2 YNNKEL (reference sequence). CDR3 length: 13 amino acids.

This chain joins TRBV3-1 (or the pseudogene TRBV3-2) and TRBJ1-2; 10 nucleotides match TRBD1. This CDR3 comprises 17 residues. Germline CDR1 LGHDT, CDR2 YNNKEL (reference sequence). The ends lost 4 bases at V and 3 bases at J; junction bases unmatched: 11. CDR3 sequence (DNA): TGTGCCAGCAGCCTTATTCCGGGACAGGGGACGGACTATGGCTACACCTTC. Translation: CASSLIPGQGTDYGYTF.

This chain joins TRBV4-1 and TRBJ2-1; TRBD2 aligns across 9 bases. Trimming cost V 5 bases and J 6 bases; bases outside gene matches: 8. The CDR3 is 15 amino acids. Per the germline V gene, CDR1 is MGHRA and CDR2 is YSYEKL. The CDR3 bases are TGCGCCAGCAGCATAGCGGGAGTTAACCCCAATGAGCAGTTCTTC. This sequence encodes CASSIAGVNPNEQFF.

V gene TRBV6-5 combines with J gene TRBJ2-7, with D unclear. In germline, CDR1 is MNHEY, CDR2 SVGAGI. V was cut by 0 bases and J by 2 bases, with 14 bases left in between. The CDR3 is made up of 16 amino acids. The CDR3 DNA is TGTGCCAGCAGTTACTCGGGCATTTTTTACACCTACGAGCAGTACTTC. Amino acid sequence: CASSYSGIFYTYEQYF.

V gene TRBV19 combines with J gene TRBJ1-3; no firm D call. The CDR3 has 15 amino acids. Trimming left V 0 bases short and J 3 bases short, with 9 bases between. CDR1 is LNHDA, CDR2 SQIVND, per germline (reference sequence). Here the CDR3 DNA reads TGTGCCAGTAGTATAGATCTATCCTATGGAAACACCATATATTTT. This gives the protein CASSIDLSYGNTIYF.

A note on this clone: This CDR3 is also generated by other DNA sequences in the sample. The chain has TRBV5-1 and TRBJ2-5; 12 positions agree with TRBD2. CDR3 length: 15 residues. The trim removed 0 bases at V and 5 bases at J, leaving 2 bases unmatched. In germline, CDR1 is SGHRS, CDR2 YFSETQ. This chain's CDR3 is CASSLATSGRETQYF. The CDR3 bases are TGCGCCAGCAGCTTGGCAACTAGCGGGAGGGAGACCCAGTACTTC.

The chain carries TRBV7-2 and TRBJ1-1; D is ambiguous. The length of the CDR3 is 15 residues. Trimming removed 1 base from V and 1 base from J, with 10 bases in between. Per the germline V gene, CDR1 is SGHTA and CDR2 is FQGNSA. DNA for the CDR3: TGTGCCAGCAGCTTAGTAGCATTTGGGAACACTGAAGCTTTCTTT. Its translation is CASSLVAFGNTEAFF. Full variable domain (remainder filled in from reference TRBV7-2 and TRBJ1-1): GAGVSQSPSNKVTEKGKDVELRCDPISGHTALYWYRQSLGQGLEFLIYFQGNSAPDKSGLPSDRFSAERTGGSVSTLTIQRTQQEDSAVYLCASSLVAFGNTEAFFGQGTRLTVV.

This clone was picked up a small number of times. Other DNA sequences within the sample encode an identical CDR3. V and J are TRBV18 and TRBJ1-1, with TRBD1 identical over 7 bases. Per the germline V gene, CDR1 is KGHSH and CDR2 is LQKENI. Germline trimming cut 3 bases from V and 1 base from J; bases unmatched to any gene: 2. The CDR3 is made up of 14 amino acids. The CDR3 sequence: CASSPRQGNTEAFF. CDR3 nucleotide sequence: TGTGCCAGCTCACCGCGACAGGGGAACACTGAAGCTTTCTTT. Supplemented by reference TRBV18 and TRBJ1-1, the full variable domain reads NAGVMQNPRHLVRRRGQEARLRCSPMKGHSHVYWYRQLPEEGLKFMVYLQKENIIDESGMPKERFSAEFPKEGPSILRIQQVVRGDSAAYFCASSPRQGNTEAFFGQGTRLTVV.

This CDR3 is CASSERERSSYEQYF. The CDR3 DNA sequence: TGTGCCAGCAGTGAGCGGGAGCGAAGCTCCTACGAGCAGTACTTC. This chain joins TRBV28 and TRBJ2-7; 8 bases fit TRBD2. Germline assignment: CDR1 MDHEN and CDR2 SYDVKM. CDR3 length equals 15 residues. After removal of 5 bases from V and 0 bases from J, the junction contained 6 bases not matched to a gene.

This clone was seen just once. The junction does not match germline at one end; this may be a read error. V is TRBV7-8 and J is TRBJ2-5; the D gene is possibly TRBD2 (6 bases). The germline V gene has CDR1 SGHVS and CDR2 FQNEAQ. This CDR3 spans 12 amino acids. This CDR3 is CASSPTGEAQYF. CDR3 DNA: TGTGCCAGCAGCCCTACGGGAGAGGCCCAGTACTTC.